These T cell receptor beta chains were read from a single sample in a study of blood T cell repertoires in COVID-19. Profiled with immunoSEQ multiplex PCR; TCRdb holds only in-frame clones, not every one. The sample carries approximately 200,000 clones, approximately 80% recorded once. The sample was peripheral blood. These receptors all come from a woman of 80 years or more with COVID-19, enrolled during active disease. The conserved cysteine and the conserved F or W are not part of the CDR3 here. The D gene is left open where the match is weak.

V gene: TRBV4-2
CDR3 length: 11
D gene: TRBD2
CDR3 protein: ASRGTSGETQY

V gene: TRBV27
CDR3 length: 12
D gene: TRBD2
CDR3 protein: ASRISGGVYEQY

V gene: TRBV7-9
CDR3 length: 12
D gene: -
CDR3 protein: ASSFTGLNTEAF

V gene: TRBV6-5
CDR3 length: 12
D gene: TRBD1
CDR3 protein: ASRKEAGGHGYT

V gene: TRBV20-1
CDR3 length: 12
D gene: -
CDR3 protein: SASPPGRRNTIY

V gene: TRBV2
CDR3 length: 15
D gene: TRBD2
CDR3 protein: ASSEALAGARRDEQF

V gene: TRBV28
CDR3 length: 11
D gene: TRBD1
CDR3 protein: ASPRTGTNEQF

V gene: TRBV14
CDR3 length: 13
D gene: TRBD2
CDR3 protein: ASSPQRGPYNEQF

V gene: TRBV7-9
CDR3 length: 9
D gene: -
CDR3 protein: ASTRFGEQF

V gene: TRBV2
CDR3 length: 12
D gene: -
CDR3 protein: ASSAREKYNEQF

V gene: TRBV7-3
CDR3 length: 14
D gene: -
CDR3 protein: ASSPSAGLVSDTQY

V gene: TRBV5-1
CDR3 length: 14
D gene: -
CDR3 protein: ASSERQVPGVDTQY

V gene: TRBV19
CDR3 length: 10
D gene: -
CDR3 protein: ASSATNEKLF

V gene: TRBV28
CDR3 length: 13
D gene: TRBD1
CDR3 protein: ASSTGTGGGNTIY

V gene: TRBV6-5
CDR3 length: 10
D gene: -
CDR3 protein: ASGLQRGGAF

V gene: TRBV3-1/TRBV3-2
CDR3 length: 13
D gene: -
CDR3 protein: ASSQGTRSGNTIY

V gene: TRBV5-1
CDR3 length: 14
D gene: TRBD1
CDR3 protein: ASSEAAGTGRNEQF

V gene: TRBV21-1
CDR3 length: 12
D gene: -
CDR3 protein: ASRGQGGLETQY

V gene: TRBV5-5
CDR3 length: 12
D gene: TRBD1
CDR3 protein: ASSLQGAGNTIY

V gene: TRBV20-1
CDR3 length: 13
D gene: -
CDR3 protein: SASVRRTGFQPQH

V gene: TRBV11-2
CDR3 length: 11
D gene: -
CDR3 protein: ASSSTPLETQY

V gene: TRBV29-1
CDR3 length: 16
D gene: -
CDR3 protein: SVAPTATPWFTQDTQY

V gene: TRBV13
CDR3 length: 12
D gene: -
CDR3 protein: ASSPLDRRNGYT

V gene: TRBV27
CDR3 length: 14
D gene: -
CDR3 protein: ASSFSRISSYNEQF

V gene: TRBV18
CDR3 length: 14
D gene: -
CDR3 protein: ASSPLMGQQNYEQY

V gene: TRBV6-5
CDR3 length: 11
D gene: -
CDR3 protein: ASSQGQLYEQY

V gene: TRBV29-1
CDR3 length: 13
D gene: -
CDR3 protein: SVEEGKRIRNEQF

V gene: TRBV6-5
CDR3 length: 13
D gene: -
CDR3 protein: ASRTLKEPLGGYT

V gene: TRBV12-3/TRBV12-4
CDR3 length: 11
D gene: TRBD1
CDR3 protein: ASSLGTGRSAF

V gene: TRBV12-5
CDR3 length: 11
D gene: -
CDR3 protein: ASGSGTPTTQY

V gene: TRBV27
CDR3 length: 13
D gene: TRBD1
CDR3 protein: ASSLHHRGNTEAF

V gene: TRBV5-1
CDR3 length: 12
D gene: TRBD2
CDR3 protein: ASSTSGGTDTQY

V gene: TRBV12-5
CDR3 length: 14
D gene: TRBD1
CDR3 protein: ASGFVRDREQETQY

V gene: TRBV5-1
CDR3 length: 13
D gene: -
CDR3 protein: ASSPGTLSTDTQY

V gene: TRBV19
CDR3 length: 12
D gene: TRBD1
CDR3 protein: ASSIGTGGETQY

V gene: TRBV4-1
CDR3 length: 12
D gene: -
CDR3 protein: ASSQGEVAGELF

V gene: TRBV27
CDR3 length: 12
D gene: -
CDR3 protein: ASSGRGGGTEAF

V gene: TRBV5-4
CDR3 length: 11
D gene: -
CDR3 protein: ASSLTSQETQY

V gene: TRBV12-5
CDR3 length: 15
D gene: -
CDR3 protein: ASAISTEVARVYGYT

V gene: TRBV27
CDR3 length: 12
D gene: -
CDR3 protein: ASRRSASTDTQY

V gene: TRBV11-2
CDR3 length: 13
D gene: -
CDR3 protein: ASSSQAGGNSPLH

V gene: TRBV5-1
CDR3 length: 13
D gene: TRBD1
CDR3 protein: ASRRIGTGNTEAF

V gene: TRBV19
CDR3 length: 15
D gene: TRBD1
CDR3 protein: ASSIDTQGLGNQPQH